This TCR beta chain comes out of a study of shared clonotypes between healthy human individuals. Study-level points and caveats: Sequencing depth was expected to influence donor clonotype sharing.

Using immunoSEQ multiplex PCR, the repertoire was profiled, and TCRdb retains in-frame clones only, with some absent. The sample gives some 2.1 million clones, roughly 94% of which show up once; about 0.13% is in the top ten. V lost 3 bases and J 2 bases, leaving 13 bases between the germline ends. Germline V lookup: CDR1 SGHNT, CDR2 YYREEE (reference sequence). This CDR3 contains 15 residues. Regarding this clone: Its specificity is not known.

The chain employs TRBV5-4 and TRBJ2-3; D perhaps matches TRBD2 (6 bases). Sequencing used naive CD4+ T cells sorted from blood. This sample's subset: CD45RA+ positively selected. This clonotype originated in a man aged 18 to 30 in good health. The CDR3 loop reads CASSSRRGNTDTQYF. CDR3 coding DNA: TGTGCCAGCAGCTCAAGGCGGGGAAACACAGATACGCAGTATTTT.